This T cell receptor beta chain was obtained from a study of cytomegalovirus exposure and HLA in healthy donors (dated by TCRdb to 2016 to 2017). With regard to the full study: According to an earlier analysis of 550 to 700 of the donors, about 170 million T cells yielded over 90 million unique TCR beta sequences and about 300 Gb of sequence data. Approximately 310 gigabases of sequencing data and tens of millions of unique TCR sequences were included in an early release covering roughly 700 HLA-typed donors. Of the 300 to 500 genotyped donors, approximately 80% were placed in the genetic ancestry cluster associated with self-reported Caucasian donors. The study aimed to test whether cataloging public T cell receptors could reveal signatures of past pathogen exposure. The study profiled the T cell repertoires of 500 to 800 subjects by immunosequencing and related them to cytomegalovirus serostatus. Besides the first cohort of approximately 670 subjects, a separate validation cohort made up of over 100 different subjects was used. High-throughput TCR immunosequencing, statistical association of individual TCRs with disease status, and machine learning were combined to predict cytomegalovirus infection status. To study patterns of TCR occurrence, a later analysis re-analyzed previously published TCR beta repertoires from hundreds of donors and added high-resolution HLA genotyping. Rather than drawing on any new phenotypic data, the later analysis identified candidate immune exposures from TCR beta sequences and the way those sequences occurred across donors. In an earlier analysis of roughly 540 of the donors, high-throughput TCR beta sequencing was used to judge whether each TCR beta V gene segment behaved as functional or pseudogenic. Donor age, sex, ethnicity and CMV serostatus were compiled together with the repertoire data. A later genetic analysis took genome-wide SNP genotypes for about 55% of the 666 donors and used that subset as a discovery cohort. Every repertoire in the discovery cohort had been generated on one and the same sequencing platform. Both class I and class II loci were covered by HLA typing, at four-digit resolution. The number of donors typed differed by locus, with roughly 620-630 for A, B, C, DRB1 and DQB1, 522 for DQA1, some 570 for DPA1, and under 490 for DPB1. About 5 DR-DQ haplotypes were handled as single units for association and clustering, since linkage in the cohort was strong. Across 300 to 500 genotyped donors of the cohort, an average of about 240,000 unique TCR beta nucleotide sequences per donor were sequenced, and about a sixth of those sequences were non-productive.

This clone was counted only a few times. The antigen this receptor binds is unknown. Per-base quality was not reported, and no clone a single base away is much larger than it. The cohort was made up of around 720 healthy bone marrow donors. Cohort members were all nominally healthy when sampled, although unrecorded immune exposures were likely present. The donor was CMV seronegative and was included in the group of around 320 seronegative cohort members. A peripheral blood sample was provided by each donor, and peripheral blood mononuclear cells were used for TCR beta sequencing. The Qiagen DNeasy Blood Extraction Kit was used to extract genomic DNA from the blood cell samples. Library method: the immunoSEQ multiplex PCR assay. A mixture of 60 forward primers for TCR Vbeta segments and 13 reverse primers for TCR Jbeta segments was used in the multiplex PCR. The CDR3 region of rearranged TCR beta genes was amplified from genomic DNA by a multiplex PCR assay. The Illumina HiSeq System was used to sequence the amplified TCR beta libraries as 87-base-pair reads. The study's processing was this. A later analysis counted tens of millions of unique TCR beta chains across the 690 or so repertoires, and roughly 11 million of these chains were shared by at least two donors. To remove PCR and sequencing errors, raw reads were error-corrected and collapsed into unique sequences using a nearest-neighbor algorithm that merged closely related sequences. To assign V, D and J gene segments, CDR3 sequences were aligned to IMGT reference sequences. For a sequence to be retained, at least a six-nucleotide match to both a V gene segment and a J gene segment was required. Rearrangements were classified as productive when the CDR3 lacked stop codons and remained in frame with V and J, and all other rearrangements were classified as non-productive. Following IMGT convention, CDR3 was defined as the stretch from the second conserved V-encoded cysteine up to the conserved J-encoded phenylalanine. In an earlier analysis of some 550 of the donors, sequences lacking an unambiguous match to a single V gene segment were excluded. In an earlier analysis of approximately 590 of the donors, a V segment was called functional when productive rearrangements were above 56.7%, and segregating when the standard deviation between donors exceeded 5%. A statistical classification framework was built for diagnosing cytomegalovirus status from the catalog of TCR beta chain sequences. A later analysis assigned V and J genes by comparing TCR nucleotide sequences with IMGT/GENE-DB human TR gene sequences. A later analysis assigned CDR3 sequences and most-parsimonious VDJ recombination scenarios with the TCRdist pipeline. A later analysis defined each TCR beta chain by its CDR3 amino acid sequence plus V-gene family, and excluded reads lacking a unique V-gene family. As a way to deal with suspected cross-contamination and a sequencing artifact, a later analysis dropped 592 nucleotide sequences that were highly shared and had low generation probability. In a later analysis, a clonal expansion index was calculated for each public chain from normalized within-repertoire ranks of inferred template counts. A later analysis computed generation probabilities with a VDJ recombination model fitted to out-of-frame rearrangements, and checked the results against IGoR. A later analysis scored TCR-TCR, TCR-HLA and TCR-CMV co-occurrence with hypergeometric tests, applying a repertoire-size bias correction to TCR pairs. False discovery rates were estimated in a later analysis by permuting HLA or CMV assignments 20 times. In a later analysis, co-occurring TCRs were grouped with DBSCAN, and TCRdist sequence similarity was added when clustering was performed within HLA-allele-positive subsets. For co-occurrence clustering, repertoires with fewer than 30,000 or more than 120,000 public chains were excluded, along with a handful of repertoires with anomalous nucleotide sharing. Imported from immuneACCESS, the table was reduced by TCRdb to in-frame sequences with V and J called. These copies leave out some clones; in studies compared against another copy, an unresolved V gene accounts for under half, and the cause of the remainder is not known. Clone size and V and J calls were adopted from that table, with D and trimming inferred from the DNA. The sample table holds about 280,000 clones, of which about 90% were seen once. Less than 2.5% of the sample comes from the top ten.

The germline V gene sets CDR1 to SGHRS and CDR2 to YFSETQ. Inclusive of the bounding cysteine and phenylalanine, the CDR3 is 13 residues long. The read is trimmed to its CDR3 DNA, 39 bases read in frame from base 1. V loses 5 bases, J loses 3 bases, and the germline ends lie 12 bases apart. The investigation overall reported the following: While some public TCRs were present in many individuals, most TCR sequences turned up only very rarely across donors. An earlier analysis of approximately 590 of the donors showed that most TCR beta V segments appeared in productive rearrangements either about 87% or about 30% of the time, which broadly matched IMGT annotations. According to a later genetic analysis, donors in an Asian-associated ancestry cluster had fewer N-insertions in productive TCRs than the roughly 670-donor mean. Cytomegalovirus status was reported to be diagnosed by the classifier with high specificity and sensitivity in both the original and validation cohorts. In a later analysis, about 17,000 TCR beta sequences were associated with specific HLA alleles at a false discovery rate of 0.05. A cluster of highly shared sequence variants was judged likely to represent a technical artifact of the sequencing pipeline. Three of the identified cytomegalovirus-associated TCR beta chains were confirmed in vitro to be specific for cytomegalovirus antigens. In this cohort, only TCR beta chains were sequenced, and detectable features were limited by the absence of alpha or paired-chain data. According to a later analysis, most CMV-associated TCR beta chains appeared to be HLA-restricted, and the HLA associations seemed to be driven largely by CMV exposure. According to the authors, the approach could potentially be generalized to other disease states and immunological phenotypes. Assigning TCR associations to individual alleles was difficult when HLA alleles, especially DR and DQ, strongly co-occurred. The presence/absence analyses assumed that sequencing depth was roughly uniform across donors, and that assumption may not be true. A later analysis reported that several top co-occurrence clusters appeared linked to parvovirus B19, influenza, CMV and Epstein-Barr virus. Linkage disequilibrium might explain the correlated functional status among segregating V segments, but an unknown experimental factor could not be ruled out. In a later analysis, HLA-associated TCR beta chains were found to be more clonally expanded and to have lower generation probabilities than equally common non-associated chains. The only immune exposure information available for the cohort was CMV serostatus. In a later genetic analysis, a missense DCLRE1C variant was associated with V-gene and J-gene trimming of TCR beta chains, and the association was replicated in an independent cohort. In a later analysis, TCR association rates were found to vary across HLA loci, with the most associated TCRs seen for DRB1 alleles and the fewest for HLA-C alleles. A further reported finding was that TCR beta sequences accurately predicted the HLA-A and HLA-B alleles for most subjects in the first cohort. Because the 87-base-pair reads could not distinguish some IMGT-functional V segments, including TRBV6-2 and TRBV6-3, those segments were excluded. A total of roughly 160 TCR beta chains were listed by the study as associated with cytomegalovirus. HLA typing was unavailable for some donors at each locus, so association tests used only the typed subset. Because counts were too low, around 18 rarely observed V segments, including chromosome 9 orphons, were left out of the earlier analysis of a few hundred of the donors.

Recombination connected TRBV5-1 to TRBJ2-7, and TRBD1 may be the D gene, going by 5 matching bases. This clonotype was obtained from a woman under 30 in good health and CMV-seronegative. Sequenced sample: PBMCs. The bases read TGCGCCAGCAGTAACGCACAGGACTACGAGCAGTACTTC. This codes for CASSNAQDYEQYF.